Listed below are T cell receptor beta chains from one sample, sequenced in a study of tumor-infiltrating lymphocytes in primary liver carcinoma. TCRdb fed the multiplex PCR reads into MiXCR, producing one record per CDR3 protein. Counted here are fewer than 40,000 distinct CDR3 sequences, about 71% occurring once; the ten biggest clones make up around a third. Input material: liver tumor tissue from sampling region 3. The receptors here all came from a woman in her 30s with primary liver carcinoma and hepatitis B virus infection. CDR3s include the opening cysteine and the closing phenylalanine or tryptophan. A D gene is named only where the DNA matches it firmly. Expanded clones get a size class; other rows say once, few or many, or leave the size out.

D,size,V,J,DNA,CDR3
NA,NA,TRBV19,TRBJ1-6,TGTGCCAGTTCGGACAAGGTGGGCAATTCACCCCTCCACTTT,CASSDKVGNSPLHF
NA,NA,TRBV5-5,TRBJ2-7,TGTACCAGCAGCTCCGAACAGACTATCTACGAGCAGTGCTTC,CTSSSEQTIYEQCF
NA,NA,TRBV6-1,TRBJ2-2,TGTGCCAGCAGTGAAACCCTTCTCGGGAGCGCCGCAAACACCGGGGAGCTGTTTTTT,CASSETLLGSAANTGELFF
NA,many,TRBV29-1,TRBJ2-3,TGCAGCACCTCGGGGCCCACAGATACGCAGTATTTT,CSTSGPTDTQYF
NA,NA,TRBV29-1,TRBJ1-5,TGCAGCGCGGGGGGGGGCCAAGACGGTCCCCAACATTTT,CSAGGGQDGPQHF
NA,NA,TRBV11-2,TRBJ2-5,TGTGCCAGCAGCTACTCCCGTGGTAGCCGGAGAGAGTCACAGTACTTC,CASSYSRGSRRESQYF
NA,NA,TRBV11-1,TRBJ2-2,TGTGCCAGAAGACCGAGCCTTGACACCGGGGAGCTGTCTTTT,CARRPSLDTGELSF
TRBD2,NA,TRBV24-1,TRBJ2-1,TGTGCCACCAATGATTTTGCGGGAGAAGGAAACAATGAGCAGTTCTTC,CATNDFAGEGNNEQFF
TRBD2,many,TRBV11-2,TRBJ2-5,TGTGCCAGCAGCGCATCCGGGACTAGCGGGGGAAACCAGTACTTC,CASSASGTSGGNQYF
NA,NA,TRBV6-2/TRBV6-3,TRBJ2-7,TGTGTCACCCAGTTAAGCACTGCGCAGTACTTC,CVTQLSTAQYF
NA,NA,TRBV30,TRBJ2-4,TGTGCCTGGAGTGGGGGGGTTCTAGCCAAGAACACTCAGTACTTC,CAWSGGVLAKNTQYF
NA,NA,TRBV11-2,TRBJ1-1,TGTACCAGCAGATATACAGGGAGGTGGGCTGAAGCTTTCTTT,CTSRYTGRWAEAFF
NA,NA,TRBV5-1,TRBJ1-1,TGCGCCAGCAGCGCCGGGATAGGGGGATGGAACAATGAAGCTTTCTTT,CASSAGIGGWNNEAFF
TRBD2,NA,TRBV4-3,TRBJ2-1,TGCGCCAGCAGTCGAGATTGGGACTACGCCTACAATGAGCAGTTTTTC,CASSRDWDYAYNEQFF
NA,NA,TRBV15,TRBJ2-1,TGTGCCACCAGCAGAGATTACAGGAGCTCCTACAGTGGGCAGTTCTTC,CATSRDYRSSYSGQFF
TRBD2,many,TRBV6-1,TRBJ2-2,TGTGCCAGCAGCTCCGTGACTAGCGTTAACACCGGGGAGCTGTTTTTT,CASSSVTSVNTGELFF
NA,medium-sized,TRBV5-6,TRBJ2-3,TGTGCCAGCAGCAAAAACACAGTCACAGATACGCAGTATTTT,CASSKNTVTDTQYF
NA,many,TRBV11-2,TRBJ2-7,TGTGCCAGCAGCTTGCTACCGGGCCGCTACGAGCAGCACTTC,CASSLLPGRYEQHF
TRBD1,NA,TRBV5-4,TRBJ1-4,TGTGCCAGCAGCGCCAACAGGGGCCTTAATGAAAATCTGTTTTTT,CASSANRGLNENLFF
NA,many,TRBV11-3,TRBJ1-5,TGTGCCAGCAGCTCAGGGGGCAATCAGCCCCAGCATTTT,CASSSGGNQPQHF
TRBD1,NA,TRBV11-2,TRBJ2-1,TGTGCCAGCAGCGACCCTACAGGGGTTTTTGACTGTGAGCAGTTCTTC,CASSDPTGVFDCEQFF
TRBD1,many,TRBV6-6,TRBJ2-7,TGTGCCAGCACCCAGACAGGGAGATACGAGCAGTACTTC,CASTQTGRYEQYF
NA,NA,TRBV5-1,TRBJ1-1,TGCGCCAGCAGCTTGACCGACGGGGATACTGAAGCTTTCTTT,CASSLTDGDTEAFF
TRBD1,NA,TRBV11-2,TRBJ2-7,TGTGCCAGCACCCATACCGCGACAGGGGCGGGAAGCGAGCAATACTTC,CASTHTATGAGSEQYF
NA,NA,TRBV29-1,TRBJ2-2,TGCAGCGTTGTAGGGTGGACCTGGGAGCTGTTTTTT,CSVVGWTWELFF